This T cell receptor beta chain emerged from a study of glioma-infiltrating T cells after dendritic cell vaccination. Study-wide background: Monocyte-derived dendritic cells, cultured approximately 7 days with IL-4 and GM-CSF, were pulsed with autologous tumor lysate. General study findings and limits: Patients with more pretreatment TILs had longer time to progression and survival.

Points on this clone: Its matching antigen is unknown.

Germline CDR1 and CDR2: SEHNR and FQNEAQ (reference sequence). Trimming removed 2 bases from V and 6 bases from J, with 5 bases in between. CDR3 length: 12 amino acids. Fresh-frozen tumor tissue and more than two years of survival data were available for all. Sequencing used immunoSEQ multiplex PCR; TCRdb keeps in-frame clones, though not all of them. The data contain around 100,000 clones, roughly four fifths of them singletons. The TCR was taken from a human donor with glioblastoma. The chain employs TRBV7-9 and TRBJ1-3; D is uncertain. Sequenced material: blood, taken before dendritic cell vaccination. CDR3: CASSLRVNTIYF. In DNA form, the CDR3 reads TGTGCCAGCAGCTTACGGGTAAACACCATATATTTT.